This is a list of T cell receptor beta chains from one sample in a study of cytomegalovirus exposure and HLA in healthy donors. The table came from immunoSEQ multiplex PCR; TCRdb's copy has only in-frame clones and leaves some out. The sample carries about 150,000 clones, 84% recorded once. Sequencing input: PBMCs. The receptor source for this set is a boy younger than 10 in good health and CMV-seronegative. CDR3s include the opening cysteine and the closing phenylalanine or tryptophan. A D gene is named only where the DNA matches it firmly. Only part of the rows carry a size: once, few, many, or a class if the clone is expanded.

j_gene: TRBJ2-1; abundance: -; v_gene: TRBV27; d_gene: TRBD1; CDR3nt: TGTGCCAGCAGCCGACCGGGACAGTACGTGAATGAGCAGTTCTTC; CDR3aa: CASSRPGQYVNEQFF
j_gene: TRBJ2-3; abundance: once; v_gene: TRBV6-1; d_gene: TRBD2; CDR3nt: TGTGCCAGCAGTGAATTTGTACTAGCGGGAGGGGCAGATACGCAGTATTTT; CDR3aa: CASSEFVLAGGADTQYF
j_gene: TRBJ2-5; abundance: -; v_gene: TRBV25-1; d_gene: TRBD1; CDR3nt: TGTGCCAGCAGTCTCCAAGACAGGGGGAGAGAGACCCAGTACTTC; CDR3aa: CASSLQDRGRETQYF
j_gene: TRBJ2-1; abundance: -; v_gene: TRBV6-5; d_gene: TRBD2; CDR3nt: TGTGCCAGCAGTTACTCTACTAGCGGGAGGTACAATGAGCAGTTCTTC; CDR3aa: CASSYSTSGRYNEQFF
j_gene: TRBJ2-7; abundance: few; v_gene: TRBV16; d_gene: -; CDR3nt: TGTGCCAGCAGCCCGGGATCCTACGAGCAGTACTTC; CDR3aa: CASSPGSYEQYF
j_gene: TRBJ1-2; abundance: -; v_gene: TRBV28; d_gene: TRBD1; CDR3nt: TGTGCCAGCAGTTTAATGGAGGGGGCGGCTAACTATGGCTACACCTTC; CDR3aa: CASSLMEGAANYGYTF
j_gene: TRBJ1-4; abundance: -; v_gene: TRBV10-1; d_gene: TRBD1; CDR3nt: TGCGCCAGCGGGCCTCAGGACAGGGGTTACGAAAAACTGTTTTTT; CDR3aa: CASGPQDRGYEKLFF
j_gene: TRBJ2-2; abundance: -; v_gene: TRBV6-5; d_gene: TRBD1; CDR3nt: TGTGCCAGCAGTCACAGGACAGGCAATACCGGGGAGCTGTTTTTT; CDR3aa: CASSHRTGNTGELFF
j_gene: TRBJ2-2; abundance: -; v_gene: TRBV6-1; d_gene: -; CDR3nt: TGTGCCAGCAGTGAATTTGGGGACTGGGAGCTGTTTTTT; CDR3aa: CASSEFGDWELFF
j_gene: TRBJ1-1; abundance: -; v_gene: TRBV25-1; d_gene: -; CDR3nt: TGTGCCAGCAGTCCGACGCGGACTGTGACAGGAAACACTGAAGCTTTCTTT; CDR3aa: CASSPTRTVTGNTEAFF
j_gene: TRBJ2-7; abundance: once; v_gene: TRBV19; d_gene: TRBD1; CDR3nt: TGTGCCAGTTCCAGTACAGGGGGTTCCTACGAGCAGTACTTC; CDR3aa: CASSSTGGSYEQYF
j_gene: TRBJ2-2; abundance: -; v_gene: TRBV6-4; d_gene: -; CDR3nt: TGTGCCAGCAGTCCCGGGTCAAACGGGGAGCTGTTTTTT; CDR3aa: CASSPGSNGELFF
j_gene: TRBJ2-1; abundance: -; v_gene: TRBV5-4; d_gene: TRBD1; CDR3nt: TGTGCCAGCACCATGACAGGGAGATCCTACAATGAGCAGTTCTTC; CDR3aa: CASTMTGRSYNEQFF
j_gene: TRBJ1-1; abundance: -; v_gene: TRBV14; d_gene: -; CDR3nt: TGTGCCAGCAGCCAAGTTAGGGGGGGGATCGTGGCTTTCTTT; CDR3aa: CASSQVRGGIVAFF
j_gene: TRBJ2-7; abundance: -; v_gene: TRBV5-5; d_gene: TRBD1; CDR3nt: TGTGCCAGCAGCCCCCGGACAGGGTCCTCCTACGAGCAGTACTTC; CDR3aa: CASSPRTGSSYEQYF
j_gene: TRBJ2-5; abundance: -; v_gene: TRBV7-9; d_gene: -; CDR3nt: TGTGCCAGCAGCCCCCAAACTAGTGAGACCCAGTACTTC; CDR3aa: CASSPQTSETQYF
j_gene: TRBJ2-7; abundance: -; v_gene: TRBV7-2; d_gene: -; CDR3nt: TGTGCCAGCAGCTTAGTGAGCGGTTCAACCTACGAGCAGTACTTC; CDR3aa: CASSLVSGSTYEQYF
j_gene: TRBJ1-1; abundance: -; v_gene: TRBV28; d_gene: -; CDR3nt: TGTGCCAGCAGTTTACCACCGGGGAACACTGAAGCTTTCTTT; CDR3aa: CASSLPPGNTEAFF
j_gene: TRBJ1-6; abundance: -; v_gene: TRBV28; d_gene: TRBD1; CDR3nt: TGTGCCAGCAGTTCATACAGGGGCGGCATGAATTCACCCCTCCACTTT; CDR3aa: CASSSYRGGMNSPLHF
j_gene: TRBJ2-1; abundance: -; v_gene: TRBV7-8; d_gene: TRBD1; CDR3nt: TGTGCCAGCAGCGGGCCGGGACAGCCCAATGAGCAGTTCTTC; CDR3aa: CASSGPGQPNEQFF
j_gene: TRBJ2-5; abundance: -; v_gene: TRBV7-2; d_gene: -; CDR3nt: TGTGCCAGCAGCCCGGACCAAGAGACCCAGTACTTC; CDR3aa: CASSPDQETQYF
j_gene: TRBJ2-2; abundance: -; v_gene: TRBV4-3; d_gene: -; CDR3nt: TGCGCCAGCAGCCCCCGAGCGGACAACACCGGGGAGCTGTTTTTT; CDR3aa: CASSPRADNTGELFF
j_gene: TRBJ2-5; abundance: once; v_gene: TRBV27; d_gene: -; CDR3nt: TGTGCCAGCAGTCCCACTAGCCTGGGGGAGACCCAGTACTTC; CDR3aa: CASSPTSLGETQYF
j_gene: TRBJ2-7; abundance: -; v_gene: TRBV2; d_gene: TRBD2; CDR3nt: TGTGCCAGCAGGAAGCGGGAGAGCGATGGGGACGAGCAGTACTTC; CDR3aa: CASRKRESDGDEQYF
j_gene: TRBJ2-3; abundance: -; v_gene: TRBV14; d_gene: TRBD1; CDR3nt: TGTGCCAGCAGCCTCGGGACAGGGGGCACAGATACGCAGTATTTT; CDR3aa: CASSLGTGGTDTQYF
j_gene: TRBJ2-2; abundance: -; v_gene: TRBV12-1; d_gene: -; CDR3nt: TGTGCCAGCAGCTTTGCTGACCTTCGGGCGGGGGAACACACCGGGGAGCTGTTTTTT; CDR3aa: CASSFADLRAGEHTGELFF
j_gene: TRBJ1-6; abundance: -; v_gene: TRBV9; d_gene: -; CDR3nt: TGTGCCAGCAGCGTAGAACCGGGATCGTTCGCCTCACCCCTCCACTTT; CDR3aa: CASSVEPGSFASPLHF
j_gene: TRBJ2-7; abundance: -; v_gene: TRBV28; d_gene: TRBD2; CDR3nt: TGTGCCAGCAGTCAACCGGGACTAGCGGGAGGGCCGTACGAGCAGTACTTC; CDR3aa: CASSQPGLAGGPYEQYF
j_gene: TRBJ1-2; abundance: once; v_gene: TRBV11-2; d_gene: -; CDR3nt: TGTGCCAGCAGTCGGGATAGGGAACGTGAGCACACCTTC; CDR3aa: CASSRDREREHTF
j_gene: TRBJ2-7; abundance: -; v_gene: TRBV10-3; d_gene: TRBD2; CDR3nt: TGTGCCATCAGTGAGGGACTAGCGGGAGACGAGCAGTACTTC; CDR3aa: CAISEGLAGDEQYF
j_gene: TRBJ2-1; abundance: -; v_gene: TRBV29-1; d_gene: TRBD2; CDR3nt: TGCAGCGGGGGACTACACTACAATGAGCAGTTCTTC; CDR3aa: CSGGLHYNEQFF
j_gene: TRBJ2-1; abundance: -; v_gene: TRBV29-1; d_gene: TRBD2; CDR3nt: TGCAGCGGCCGGCGCGGGGGACGGATAGATGAGCAGTTCTTC; CDR3aa: CSGRRGGRIDEQFF
j_gene: TRBJ2-5; abundance: -; v_gene: TRBV7-2; d_gene: -; CDR3nt: TGTGCCAGCAGCTTATCCGGGACATCCCAAGAGACCCAGTACTTC; CDR3aa: CASSLSGTSQETQYF
j_gene: TRBJ2-5; abundance: -; v_gene: TRBV19; d_gene: -; CDR3nt: TGTGCCAGTAGTACCATAACAGGGAACGGGGAGACCCAGTACTTC; CDR3aa: CASSTITGNGETQYF
j_gene: TRBJ1-2; abundance: -; v_gene: TRBV27; d_gene: TRBD1; CDR3nt: TGTGCCAGCAGTTCCGGGACAGGATATTATGGCTACACCTTC; CDR3aa: CASSSGTGYYGYTF